Below are 5 T cell receptor beta chains sequenced from a single sample in a study of human T cells and chemical hapten exposure (dated by TCRdb to the early 2020s). The time point tag for this specimen amounts to: pre-sensitization, week 0. The sample's treatment or condition, from its label and the paper: therapeutic diphenylcyclopropenone sensitization with weekly scalp DPC. Library generation was performed with RACE. For sequencing, a NextSeq 500 was employed. TCRdb redid the processing of the public reads, applying fastp at Q25 and MiXCR, and retained in-frame beta chains. Every CDR3 protein is listed once, alongside the most common genes and DNA of its rows. This sample is represented by approximately 320,000 distinct CDR3 sequences; 4.5% to 7% of them were singletons. The top ten clonotypes cover around 8.6% of the sample. The sample here was whole blood, taken in connection with sensitization to the hapten diphenylcyclopropenone (DPC). The origin of the receptors is a woman younger than 30 with alopecia areata. Some clones in this sample may be carry-over from other donors' samples.

This clonotype showed up just a few times. The chain carries TRBV11-1 and TRBJ1-1; no reliable D call. V lost 2 bases and J lost 8, with 9 bases in between. The length of the CDR3 is 12 residues. Per the germline V gene, CDR1 is SGHAT and CDR2 is FQDESV (reference sequence). The CDR3 protein is CASSLNNKEAFF. The CDR3 bases are TGTGCCAGCAGCTTAAATAACAAAGAAGCTTTCTTT.

This sequence joins TRBV6-2 or TRBV6-3 and TRBJ1-1; D is possibly TRBD1 (5 bases). Trimming took off 4 bases at V and 1 base at J, with 16 bases between the two ends. The CDR3 runs to 16 residues. The germline V gene encodes CDR1 MNHEY and CDR2 SVGEGT. In nucleotides, the CDR3 is TGTGCCAGCAGTTCAAGGGGCAGCTTGGGGAACACTGAAGCTTTCTTT. Amino acids: CASSSRGSLGNTEAFF.

The rearrangement uses TRBV12-3 or TRBV12-4 and TRBJ2-7; 7 positions match TRBD1. Trimming cost V 6 bases and J 2 bases; bases outside gene matches: 16. The CDR3 extends over 17 amino acids. The CDR3 sequence is CASSSPDVTGITYEQYF. The CDR3 DNA reads TGTGCCAGCAGCTCCCCAGATGTGACAGGGATCACCTACGAGCAGTACTTC.

The rearrangement joins TRBV5-5 to TRBJ2-3; 8 bases fit TRBD2. The V and J ends lost 6 bases and 0 bases, in that order; junction bases with no gene match: 12. This CDR3 has 17 amino acids. Germline V CDR1 and CDR2: SGHKS, YYEKEE (reference sequence). The CDR3 loop is CASTWWGASGSTDTQYF. The DNA for the CDR3 is TGTGCCAGCACATGGTGGGGGGCTAGCGGGAGCACAGATACGCAGTATTTT. The whole variable domain, filled in from reference TRBV5-5 and TRBJ2-3, reads DAGVTQSPTHLIKTRGQQVTLRCSPISGHKSVSWYQQVLGQGPQFIFQYYEKEERGRGNFPDRFSARQFPNYSSELNVNALLLGDSALYLCASTWWGASGSTDTQYFGPGTRLTVL.

This clonotype was detected ten times or more. The chain links TRBV6-5 to TRBJ1-4; the D is unclear. The V end lost 5 bases, the J end lost 6 bases, and 19 bases lay between the germline ends. CDR1 is MNHEY and CDR2 is SVGAGI in the germline V gene. This CDR3 is built from 16 residues. The CDR3 DNA sequence: TGTGCCAGCAGTCCCTCGGTCCGGGCGAGGGATGAAAAACTGTTTTTT. Translating gives CASSPSVRARDEKLFF.